The 3 T cell receptor beta chains given below trace back to one sample, sequenced in a study of PD-L1 blockade in urothelial cancer. The data were produced by immunoSEQ multiplex PCR, yet TCRdb's version contains in-frame clones alone and is incomplete. The data show under 55,000 clones, roughly 80% seen once. Time point indicated: pretreatment peripheral blood. Specimen: PBMCs, collected around atezolizumab (anti-PD-L1) treatment. The receptors were gathered from a man in his sixties or seventies with urothelial cancer.

The chain couples TRBV19 to TRBJ1-1; the D is unclear. Trimming removed 2 bases from V and 2 bases from J, with 9 bases in between. The CDR3 spans 14 residues. Looked up from germline, CDR1 is LNHDA and CDR2 is SQIVND (reference sequence). The CDR3 spells CASSIWADNTEAFF. Here the CDR3 DNA reads TGTGCCAGTAGTATATGGGCAGATAACACTGAAGCTTTCTTT. The full variable domain, completed using reference TRBV19 and TRBJ1-1, is DGGITQSPKYLFRKEGQNVTLSCEQNLNHDAMYWYRQDPGQGLRLIYYSQIVNDFQKGDIAEGYSVSREKKESFPLTVTSAQKNPTAFYLCASSIWADNTEAFFGQGTRLTVV.

CDR3 amino acids: CASSLWQGGDEKLFF. CDR3 nucleotide sequence: TGCGCCAGCAGCTTGTGGCAGGGTGGAGATGAAAAACTGTTTTTT. The chain carries TRBV5-1 and TRBJ1-4; D possibly corresponds to TRBD1 (5 bases). V lost 1 base, J lost 6 bases, and 13 bases lay in between. Germline values: CDR1 SGHRS, CDR2 YFSETQ. The CDR3 length is 15 residues. Filled out from reference TRBV5-1 and TRBJ1-4, the complete variable domain reads KAGVTQTPRYLIKTRGQQVTLSCSPISGHRSVSWYQQTPGQGLQFLFEYFSETQRNKGNFPGRFSGRQFSNSRSEMNVSTLELGDSALYLCASSLWQGGDEKLFFGSGTQLSVL.

The chain recombines TRBV7-6 with TRBJ2-5, with TRBD1 identical over 8 bases. After removal of 1 base from V and 1 base from J, the junction contained 8 bases not matched to a gene. Germline V CDR1 and CDR2: SGHVS, FNYEAQ. The CDR3 spans 17 residues. CDR3 amino acids: CASSLDPPTGVQETQYF. CDR3 DNA: TGTGCCAGCAGCTTAGATCCCCCGACAGGGGTCCAAGAGACCCAGTACTTC.